This TCR beta chain originates from a study of T cell clones after liver transplantation. Study context: TCRbeta sequencing after a pre-transplant mixed lymphocyte reaction identified graft-donor-reactive clones, later tracked in post-transplant blood.

Some clones are missing from TCRdb's copy, which holds only in-frame ones; the method was immunoSEQ multiplex PCR. This sample yields some 80,000 clones, of which roughly 80% are seen a single time; more than 2% belongs to the top ten. Turning to this clone: This may be a read error, as it is one base from a much larger clone. The same CDR3 can be traced to other DNA sequences in this sample.

Sequences were derived from CD4+ T cells from blood, sampled less than 50 months after liver transplant. This TCR came from a human patient who received a liver transplant. The T cells may come from the graft donor.

The CDR3 protein is CASSLTSGYEQYF. In DNA, the CDR3 is TGTGCCAGCAGCTTGACTAGCGGCTACGAGCAGTACTTC. The chain carries TRBV7-9 and TRBJ2-7; 9 bases are a match to TRBD2. Per germline, CDR1 SEHNR and CDR2 FQNEAQ (reference sequence). This CDR3 is 13 amino acids long. J gave up 3 bases and V 3 bases, and 0 bases lay outside the gene matches.